This T cell receptor (beta chain) was obtained from a study of T-cell reconstitution after alpha-beta-depleted transplantation in children. Findings and limits, study-wide: Reports say that about two months after transplant, the alpha-beta T cells came out of several hundred graft clones that had expanded. The origin of high day-60 TCRbeta diversity in some patients lay in surviving recipient T cells and thymic progenitors.

As regards this clonotype: Antigen specificity is unknown.

This CDR3 region has 16 residues. Trimming stripped 2 bases from V and 0 bases from J, with 11 bases between. Looked up from germline, CDR1 is SGHRS and CDR2 is YFSETQ. Preparing the TCRbeta library involved the use of unique molecular identifiers. TCRdb re-called the PCR reads through MiXCR, storing one row per CDR3 protein. The data show about 980,000 distinct CDR3 sequences, around 30% seen once. The sample was PBMCs, mostly from graft donor cells, taken 360 days after TCRalphabeta/CD19-depleted stem cell transplant. The chain carries TRBV5-1 and TRBJ2-2; weak D call: TRBD2 (5 bases). This clonotype was sampled from a boy under three years old who had a stem cell transplant for SCID, so the T cells may come from the graft donor. The CDR3 protein is CASSFGIASNTGELFF. CDR3 nucleotides: TGCGCCAGCAGCTTTGGGATAGCGTCGAACACCGGGGAGCTGTTTTTT.